One sample yielded the 9 T cell receptor beta chains listed below, sequenced in a study of graft-versus-host responses after intestinal transplantation. These TCRs are of unknown antigen specificity. Sequencing was performed with immunoSEQ multiplex PCR; in TCRdb, only in-frame clones are kept and a portion is missing. The repertoire holds over 90,000 clones, with over 85% as singletons. This sample comprised unstimulated CD8+ T cells sorted from spleen or lymph node cells, obtained before intestinal transplant. These receptors all stem from a human donor who received an intestinal transplant.

This chain joins TRBV18 and TRBJ2-5; D is unclear. From germline, CDR1 is KGHSH and CDR2 LQKENI. Trimming cost V 2 bases and J 1 base, with 14 bases left between them. The CDR3 is 16 residues long. The CDR3 nucleotides are TGTGCCAGCTCACCATATTGGCCCCAACCCCAAGAGACCCAGTACTTC. Its translation: CASSPYWPQPQETQYF. Full variable domain (remainder filled in from reference TRBV18 and TRBJ2-5): NAGVMQNPRHLVRRRGQEARLRCSPMKGHSHVYWYRQLPEEGLKFMVYLQKENIIDESGMPKERFSAEFPKEGPSILRIQQVVRGDSAAYFCASSPYWPQPQETQYFGPGTRLLVL.

Comment on this clone: The sample has other DNA sequences that encode this CDR3 too. The chain has TRBV5-6 and TRBJ2-1; D unresolved. V gave up 0 bases and J gave up 7 bases, with 5 bases separating them. The CDR3 runs 12 residues. The germline V gene encodes CDR1 SGHDT and CDR2 YYEEEE. CDR3 protein: CASSLAGNEQFF. The DNA of the CDR3 is TGTGCCAGCAGCTTGGCCGGGAATGAGCAGTTCTTC.

The genes are TRBV7-6 and TRBJ2-3; D is ambiguous. This CDR3 is 15 amino acids long. Trimming removed 3 bases from V and 6 bases from J, with 16 bases in between. Germline V gene sequence: CDR1 SGHVS, CDR2 FNYEAQ. CDR3 sequence: CASSLAGSPSDTQYF. In nucleotides, the CDR3 is TGTGCCAGCAGCTTGGCAGGCAGCCCGAGCGATACGCAGTATTTT.

The chain employs TRBV9 and TRBJ2-3; maybe TRBD1 (5 bases). V lost 3 bases, J lost 2 bases, and 16 bases lay in between. There are 16 residues in the CDR3. The germline V gene has CDR1 SGDLS and CDR2 YYNGEE. The CDR3, as DNA: TGTGCCAGCAGCGCCACGACAGTGGGGCCCACAGATACGCAGTATTTT. This encodes CASSATTVGPTDTQYF.

There are a few counts of this clone. The rearrangement uses TRBV6-6 and TRBJ2-7; D call uncertain. This CDR3 is 13 amino acids long. Germline lookup yields CDR1 MNHNY and CDR2 SVGAGI (reference sequence). V gave up 4 bases and J gave up 4 bases, with 11 bases separating them. CDR3: CASSSPGLYEQYF. The CDR3 nucleotides read TGTGCCAGCAGTTCCCCCGGCCTGTACGAGCAGTACTTC.

This clone was detected only once. The chain uses TRBV5-4 and TRBJ1-1, with unresolved D. Germline CDR1 and CDR2: SGHNT and YYREEE (reference sequence). CDR3 length equals 14 residues. V lost 9 bases, J lost 1 base, and 16 bases lay in between. The CDR3 DNA follows: TGTGCCACTTATTATCAAGGCGGGAACACTGAAGCTTTCTTT. Its translation: CATYYQGGNTEAFF.

J is TRBJ1-5 and V is TRBV6-5; D unresolved. The CDR3 is 13 amino acids. With 6 bases removed from V and 7 bases from J, the gap between germline ends came to 13 bases. CDR1 MNHEY and CDR2 SVGAGI come from the germline V gene. As DNA, the CDR3 is TGTGCCAGCAGGAGTCCCGGCGAACAGCCCCAGCATTTT. This translates into CASRSPGEQPQHF.

This chain links TRBV11-3 with TRBJ1-2; 8 bases agree with TRBD1. The V gene end was trimmed by 5 bases and the J gene end by 4 bases; junction bases not matched to a gene: 15. The germline V gene has CDR1 SGHNT and CDR2 YENEEA. The CDR3 covers 17 residues. The CDR3 loop reads CASSTPVGQDAFYGYTF. For the CDR3, the DNA is TGTGCCAGCAGCACCCCCGTGGGACAGGATGCCTTCTATGGCTACACCTTC.

In this sample, this clone turned up once. The J gene is TRBJ1-5, the V gene TRBV6-5; D remains unclear. V was clipped by 5 bases and J by 3 bases, with 11 bases between them. Germline V lookup: CDR1 MNHEY, CDR2 SVGAGI. This CDR3 has 14 residues. The CDR3 loop is CASSLLGFNQPQHF. Written as DNA, the CDR3 is TGTGCCAGCAGTCTGCTGGGCTTCAATCAGCCCCAGCATTTT.